This entry lists 31 T cell receptor beta chains sequenced from one sample in a study of T cell responses to AZD1222 COVID-19 vaccine. Produced via immunoSEQ multiplex PCR; TCRdb's table is partial and in-frame only. There are 130,000 or so clones in the sample; roughly 94% occur only once, and approximately 6.3% lies in the top ten. The specimen comprised peripheral blood, sampled on day 0 of AZD1222 vaccination. The receptors originated from an adult in good health.

The CDR3 DNA sequence: TGCGCCAGCAGCTTGTTAACGGGCTACGAGCAGTACTTC. Amino acid sequence: CASSLLTGYEQYF. The chain recombines TRBV5-1 with TRBJ2-7; D remains ambiguous. Between the trimmed V and J ends, which lost 1 base and 3 bases, there was a span of 8 bases. Germline-derived CDR1 and CDR2 are SGHRS and YFSETQ. The length of the CDR3 is 13 residues. The variable domain in full, completed from reference TRBV5-1 and TRBJ2-7, reads KAGVTQTPRYLIKTRGQQVTLSCSPISGHRSVSWYQQTPGQGLQFLFEYFSETQRNKGNFPGRFSGRQFSNSRSEMNVSTLELGDSALYLCASSLLTGYEQYFGPGTRLTVT.

This clone has only one observation. The CDR3 sequence: CASSLTGGSYNEQFF. The CDR3 region has the DNA TGTGCCAGCAGCCTTACAGGGGGCTCCTACAATGAGCAGTTCTTC. The V gene is TRBV16, the J gene TRBJ2-1, with TRBD1 identical over 8 bases. V shed 4 bases and J 0 bases; nucleotides not matched to a gene: 2. CDR1 and CDR2 (germline): KGHSY, FQNENV. The CDR3 is made up of 15 amino acids.

J is TRBJ2-1 and V is TRBV7-9; 8 nucleotides match TRBD2. This CDR3 contains 15 residues. J gave up 9 bases and V 2 bases, and 9 bases lay outside the gene matches. Germline values: CDR1 SEHNR, CDR2 FQNEAQ (reference sequence). The CDR3 bases are TGTGCCAGCAGCTTAATCCGACTAGCGCCTAGTGAGCAGTTCTTC. Translated: CASSLIRLAPSEQFF.

This chain uses TRBV5-1 with TRBJ1-1; D is perhaps TRBD1 (5 bases). The V end was cut by 0 bases, the J end by 5 bases, with 14 bases between. Germline CDR1 SGHRS, CDR2 YFSETQ. CDR3 size: 15 residues. Here the CDR3 DNA reads TGCGCCAGCAGCTTGGTGGGCAGGGCGACGACTGAAGCTTTCTTT. It translates to CASSLVGRATTEAFF.

The J gene is TRBJ1-4, the V gene TRBV5-3; unclear D gene. TRBV5-3 counts as an open reading frame of uncertain function. Between the trimmed V and J ends, which lost 2 bases and 8 bases, there was a span of 13 bases. CDR3 length: 14 amino acids. The CDR3 nucleotides read TGTGCCAGAAGCTTTGTTCTACAGAGGGAAAAACTGTTTTTT. Amino acid sequence: CARSFVLQREKLFF.

The rearrangement joins TRBV25-1 to TRBJ2-7, with a possible D match to TRBD1 (6 bases). The germline gives CDR1 MGHDK, CDR2 SYGVNS. The CDR3 is made up of 15 amino acids. V gave up 8 bases and J gave up 3 bases, with 20 bases separating them. The CDR3: CASLRQDGPYYEQYF. DNA of the CDR3: TGTGCCAGCCTTAGACAGGACGGACCCTACTACGAGCAGTACTTC.

This sequence joins TRBV19 and TRBJ2-5; 14 nucleotides line up with TRBD2. Trimming took 6 bases from V and 7 from J; bases not matched to a gene: 13. The length of the CDR3 is 17 residues. Germline V gives CDR1 LNHDA, CDR2 SQIVND (reference sequence). CDR3: CASSPSGLAGGRGTQYF. The CDR3 nucleotides are TGTGCCAGTAGCCCGTCTGGACTAGCGGGAGGCCGGGGGACCCAGTACTTC.

This chain connects TRBV11-2 to TRBJ1-2, with D tentatively TRBD1 (6 bases). This CDR3 has 16 amino acids. Germline assignment: CDR1 SGHAT and CDR2 FQNNGV. V lost 4 bases and J lost 3, with 18 bases in between. As DNA, the CDR3 is TGTGCCAGCAGCTCCTGGGACAAGGCGAGAGACTATGGCTACACCTTC. Amino acids: CASSSWDKARDYGYTF.

The V and J genes are TRBV15 and TRBJ1-2, with 8 nucleotides matching TRBD1. The CDR3 has 15 amino acids. V trimming: 5 bases; J trimming: 5 bases; junction bases outside the gene matches: 10. Germline values: CDR1 LNHNV, CDR2 YYDKDF (reference sequence). The CDR3 DNA sequence: TGTGCCACCAGCGGCCGGGACAGGATGAGATATGGCTACACCTTC. It codes for CATSGRDRMRYGYTF.

This chain connects TRBV7-2 to TRBJ1-6; 10 bases are shared with TRBD1. The germline gives CDR1 SGHTA, CDR2 FQGNSA. The V gene end was trimmed by 0 bases and the J gene end by 10 bases; junction bases not matched to a gene: 3. This CDR3 has 15 amino acids. CDR3 coding DNA: TGTGCCAGCAGCTTAGCGACAGGGGGCAGCTCACCCCTCCACTTT. This gives the protein CASSLATGGSSPLHF.

CDR3 in amino acids: CASSPTPGGYSNQPQHF. The CDR3 bases are TGTGCCAGCAGCCCCACCCCGGGGGGATATAGCAATCAGCCCCAGCATTTT. The V and J genes are TRBV6-2 or TRBV6-3 and TRBJ1-5, with D perhaps matching TRBD1 (5 bases). CDR3 length equals 17 residues. Germline CDR1 is MNHEY and CDR2 is SVGEGT. The V end lost 6 bases, the J end lost 0 bases, and 18 bases lay between the germline ends.

The chain is built from TRBV13 and TRBJ2-5, with D unresolved. The germline CDR1 and CDR2 sequences are PRHDT and FYEKMQ (reference sequence). This CDR3 comprises 14 residues. V lost 2 bases and J lost 2, with 9 bases in between. The CDR3 loop reads CASSLTDPQETQYF. DNA of the CDR3: TGTGCCAGCAGCTTAACGGACCCGCAAGAGACCCAGTACTTC.

This chain uses TRBV2 with TRBJ1-2; perhaps TRBD1 as D (6 bases). Germline CDR1 and CDR2: SNHLY and FYNNEI. V was cut by 5 bases and J by 3 bases, with 13 bases left in between. This CDR3 has 14 amino acids. The CDR3 spells CASSRTATDYGYTF. DNA of the CDR3: TGTGCCAGCAGTCGGACAGCCACCGACTATGGCTACACCTTC.

The chain employs TRBV6-6 and TRBJ1-2; possibly TRBD1 for D (6 bases). The germline V gene encodes CDR1 MNHNY and CDR2 SVGAGI (reference sequence). The CDR3 covers 13 residues. The V gene lost 6 bases and the J gene lost 2 bases, with 10 bases spanning the gap. The CDR3 region has the DNA TGTGCCAGCAGGGGGGGGGCAAACTATGGCTACACCTTC. Its translation: CASRGGANYGYTF.

The gene calls are TRBV5-5 and TRBJ1-3; no reliable D call. Germline V gene sequence: CDR1 SGHKS, CDR2 YYEKEE (reference sequence). V shed 4 bases and J shed 4 bases, with 9 bases lying between them. The CDR3 length is 13 residues. CDR3 in amino acids: CASSPQPGNTIYF. The CDR3 bases are TGTGCCAGCAGCCCCCAACCGGGAAACACCATATATTTT.

This clone is a singleton in its sample. This chain links TRBV4-2 with TRBJ2-2; 10 bases line up with TRBD2. Trimming took 0 bases from V and 3 from J; bases not matched to a gene: 7. The CDR3 sequence is 18 residues long. CDR1 is LGHNA, CDR2 YNFKEQ, per germline. CDR3 region: CASSQEPSGSKYTGELFF. DNA of the CDR3: TGTGCCAGCAGCCAAGAGCCTAGCGGGAGCAAGTACACCGGGGAGCTGTTTTTT.

The chain is built from TRBV25-1 and TRBJ2-2; 8 nucleotides agree with TRBD1. This CDR3 region has 17 residues. Germline lookup yields CDR1 MGHDK and CDR2 SYGVNS. J gave up 1 base and V 2 bases, and 6 bases lay outside the gene matches. The CDR3 sequence is CASSEAFGTGNTGELFF. CDR3 DNA: TGTGCCAGCAGTGAAGCCTTCGGGACAGGGAACACCGGGGAGCTGTTTTTT.

CDR3: CASSPPVSGGGSPLHF. The CDR3 DNA reads TGTGCCAGCTCACCACCGGTTTCAGGGGGCGGTTCACCCCTCCACTTT. The chain recombines TRBV18 with TRBJ1-6; TRBD1 matches at 8 bases. The J segment lost 9 bases and the V segment lost 0 bases, leaving 7 bases of the junction unmatched. CDR3 length: 16 residues. Germline CDR1 KGHSH, CDR2 LQKENI.

V and J are TRBV2 and TRBJ1-5, with a possible D match to TRBD1 (6 bases). The germline V and J ends were trimmed by 6 bases and 3 bases, with 12 bases remaining between them. There are 14 residues in the CDR3. Per the germline V gene, CDR1 is SNHLY and CDR2 is FYNNEI. CDR3 nucleotides: TGTGCCAGCAGGGCCGGACAGTCCAATCAGCCCCAGCATTTT. Translating gives CASRAGQSNQPQHF.

V gene TRBV6-1 combines with J gene TRBJ2-1; 9 nucleotides match TRBD1. In germline, CDR1 is MNHNS, CDR2 SASEGT. The CDR3 runs to 15 residues. The V and J ends lost 3 bases and 0 bases, in that order; junction bases with no gene match: 0. Here the CDR3 DNA reads TGTGCCAGCAGTGAGGGACAGGGCTCCTACAATGAGCAGTTCTTC. It specifies CASSEGQGSYNEQFF.

The chain joins TRBV25-1 to TRBJ2-7; D ambiguous. The V end lost 4 bases, the J end lost 1 base, and 5 bases lay between the germline ends. This CDR3 region has 12 residues. The V gene's germline CDR1 is MGHDK and CDR2 SYGVNS. The CDR3 coding sequence is TGTGCCAGCAGTGCATATTCCTACGAGCAGTACTTC. It is translated as CASSAYSYEQYF.

This sequence joins TRBV28 and TRBJ1-6; the match to TRBD1 covers 9 bases. Germline loops: CDR1 MDHEN, CDR2 SYDVKM. This CDR3 comprises 15 residues. V lost 5 bases and J lost 2; bases outside the gene matches: 1. CDR3 sequence (DNA): TGTGCCAGCAGTGGGGACAGGGCCTATAATTCACCCCTCCACTTT. This codes for CASSGDRAYNSPLHF.

The rearrangement joins TRBV5-1 to TRBJ2-7; D ambiguous. The V end lost 4 bases, the J end lost 5 bases, and 10 bases lay between the germline ends. The CDR3 runs 12 residues. Germline CDR1 and CDR2: SGHRS and YFSETQ. This chain's CDR3 is CASSLVRNEQYF. DNA for the CDR3: TGCGCCAGCAGCCTTGTCCGGAACGAGCAGTACTTC.

The chain recombines TRBV19 with TRBJ2-5; D possibly corresponds to TRBD1 (6 bases). The germline V gene has CDR1 LNHDA and CDR2 SQIVND (reference sequence). Between the trimmed V and J ends, which lost 2 bases and 2 bases, there was a span of 12 bases. The CDR3 has 15 amino acids. The CDR3: CASSIRARGQETQYF. Here the CDR3 DNA reads TGTGCCAGTAGTATACGGGCCAGGGGACAAGAGACCCAGTACTTC.

The V and J genes are TRBV28 and TRBJ1-3; TRBD1 matches 7 bases. Germline V CDR1 and CDR2: MDHEN, SYDVKM. This CDR3 has 16 residues. V lost 6 bases to trimming and J lost 0 bases; unmatched junction nucleotides: 8. The CDR3 coding sequence is TGTGCCAGCAGAACCCCAGGGGGTATCTCTGGAAACACCATATATTTT. This translates into CASRTPGGISGNTIYF.

A single count supports this clone. This chain connects TRBV28 to TRBJ2-1; no firm D call. Germline V gives CDR1 MDHEN, CDR2 SYDVKM. The CDR3 sequence is 15 residues long. Trimming removed 4 bases at V and 7 bases at J, with 17 bases between. CDR3 DNA sequence: TGTGCCAGCAGTTCAACGTCGAGCGTGGGGAATGAGCAGTTCTTC. Translated, it gives CASSSTSSVGNEQFF. Drawing the rest from reference TRBV28 and TRBJ2-1, the complete variable domain is DVKVTQSSRYLVKRTGEKVFLECVQDMDHENMFWYRQDPGLGLRLIYFSYDVKMKEKGDIPEGYSVSREKKERFSLILESASTNQTSMYLCASSSTSSVGNEQFFGPGTRLTVL.

This clone is a singleton in its sample. V is TRBV6-1 and J is TRBJ1-3; 7 positions agree with TRBD1. After removal of 1 base from V and 2 bases from J, the junction contained 8 bases not matched to a gene. From germline, CDR1 is MNHNS and CDR2 SASEGT. There are 17 residues in the CDR3. In DNA, the CDR3 is TGTGCCAGCAGTGAAGGGCCACAGGGGTCGACTGGAAACACCATATATTTT. Amino acid sequence: CASSEGPQGSTGNTIYF.

The rearrangement joins TRBV30 to TRBJ1-3, with D hard to call. The CDR3 is made up of 15 amino acids. V was shortened by 0 bases and J by 0 bases, with 9 bases between the two germline ends. Germline CDR1 GTSNPN, CDR2 SVGIG (reference sequence). The CDR3 DNA reads TGTGCCTGGAGTGTACTTCAGAGCTCTGGAAACACCATATATTTT. Encoded protein: CAWSVLQSSGNTIYF.

The chain is built from TRBV7-2 and TRBJ1-2; D gene unclear. V was shortened by 0 bases and J by 5 bases, with 13 bases between the two germline ends. Germline assignment: CDR1 SGHTA and CDR2 FQGNSA. There are 15 residues in the CDR3. CDR3 nucleotide sequence: TGTGCCAGCAGCTTAGCACCCGCAGAAACTTATGGCTACACCTTC. It encodes CASSLAPAETYGYTF.

The gene calls are TRBV3-1 (or the pseudogene TRBV3-2) and TRBJ2-2; tentative D call: TRBD2 (5 bases). Germline CDR1 and CDR2: LGHDT and YNNKEL (reference sequence). V was shortened by 1 base and J by 6 bases, with 18 bases between the two germline ends. The CDR3 has 17 amino acids. The CDR3 DNA is TGTGCCAGCAGCCAAGCGACGGGAAGTTCCCTCCCCGGGGAGCTGTTTTTT. Translating gives CASSQATGSSLPGELFF.

The chain has TRBV6-1 and TRBJ1-2, with TRBD1 as a possible D gene (6 bases). Germline-derived CDR1 and CDR2 are MNHNS and SASEGT. This CDR3 region has 15 residues. The germline V and J ends were trimmed by 0 bases and 8 bases, with 16 bases remaining between them. CDR3 coding DNA: TGTGCCAGCAGTGAAGCGGTCCGGACAGCGCAGGGCTACACCTTC. This gives the protein CASSEAVRTAQGYTF.